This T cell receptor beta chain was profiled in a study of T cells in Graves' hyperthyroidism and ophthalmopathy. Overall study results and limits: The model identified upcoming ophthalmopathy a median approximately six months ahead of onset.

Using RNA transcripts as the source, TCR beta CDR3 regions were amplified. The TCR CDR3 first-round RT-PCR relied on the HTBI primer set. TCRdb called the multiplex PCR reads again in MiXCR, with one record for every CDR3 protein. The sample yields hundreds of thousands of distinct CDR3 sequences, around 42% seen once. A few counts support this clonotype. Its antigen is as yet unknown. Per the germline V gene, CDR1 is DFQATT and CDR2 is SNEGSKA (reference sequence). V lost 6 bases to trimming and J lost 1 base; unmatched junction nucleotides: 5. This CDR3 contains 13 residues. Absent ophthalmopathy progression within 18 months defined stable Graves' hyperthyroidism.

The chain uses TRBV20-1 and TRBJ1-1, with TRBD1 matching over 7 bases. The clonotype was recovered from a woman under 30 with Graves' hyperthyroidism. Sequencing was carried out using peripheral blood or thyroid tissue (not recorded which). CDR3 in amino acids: CSAAGQKNTEAFF. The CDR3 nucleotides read TGCAGTGCCGCGGGACAGAAGAACACTGAAGCTTTCTTT.